What follows are 8 T cell receptor beta chains derived from one specimen sequenced in a study of shared clonotypes between healthy human individuals. TCRdb's copy holds only in-frame clones and misses some; the assay was immunoSEQ multiplex PCR. The sample yields millions of clones, more than 90% seen once. Sequenced: naive CD4+ T cells sorted from blood. The subset denotes: CD45RA+ positively selected. The receptors come from a man younger than 30 in good health.

This chain links TRBV6-6 with TRBJ1-2; 9 nucleotides agree with TRBD1. After removal of 5 bases from V and 7 bases from J, the junction contained 5 bases not matched to a gene. The V gene's germline CDR1 is MNHNY and CDR2 SVGAGI (reference sequence). CDR3 length equals 13 residues. The CDR3 is CASSRDRVSGYTF. The CDR3 DNA follows: TGTGCCAGCAGTAGGGACAGGGTTTCTGGCTACACCTTC.

V is TRBV7-8 and J is TRBJ2-7, with D perhaps TRBD1 (6 bases). Trimming took 5 bases from V and 5 from J, leaving 16 bases between them. The length of the CDR3 is 14 residues. The germline V gene encodes CDR1 SGHVS and CDR2 FQNEAQ. The CDR3 DNA reads TGTGCCAGCAGCGACAGACAGGAGTTCCACGAGCAGTACTTC. Its translation is CASSDRQEFHEQYF.

The chain uses TRBV29-1 and TRBJ2-5; weak D call: TRBD2 (7 bases). This CDR3 spans 13 amino acids. Deletions cut 7 bases from V and 6 bases from J, with 18 bases between. CDR1 is SQVTM, CDR2 ANQGSEA, per germline. The CDR3: CSARRGGAQTQYF. The CDR3 coding sequence is TGCAGCGCTCGGAGGGGGGGCGCTCAGACCCAGTACTTC.

The genes are TRBV5-4 and TRBJ2-5; D could derive from TRBD1 or TRBD2 (5 bases each). This CDR3 has 15 amino acids. Germline V gene data show CDR1 as SGHNT and CDR2 as YYREEE (reference sequence). Trimming stripped 4 bases from V and 3 bases from J, with 16 bases between. CDR3 in DNA: TGTGCCAGCAGCATAGGTGGGGGAGTCGAAGAGACCCAGTACTTC. Residues: CASSIGGGVEETQYF.

The sample holds one count of this clone. This rearrangement joins TRBV7-8 to TRBJ2-3, with D perhaps TRBD1 (5 bases). The CDR3 runs to 15 residues. V was cut by 5 bases and J by 2 bases, with 14 bases left in between. Germline CDR1 reads SGHVS; CDR2 reads FQNEAQ. Here the CDR3 DNA reads TGTGCCAGCAGCCATAACCAGGGTTACACAGATACGCAGTATTTT. It is translated as CASSHNQGYTDTQYF.

V is TRBV18 and J is TRBJ2-5; no clear D. The CDR3 is 12 amino acids. V lost 3 bases, J lost 11 bases, and 13 bases lay in between. Germline V gene sequence: CDR1 KGHSH, CDR2 LQKENI. The CDR3 sequence: CASSPVLDSQYF. The CDR3 nucleotides read TGTGCCAGCTCACCGGTCCTCGATTCTCAGTACTTC.

V and J are TRBV5-1 and TRBJ1-2; D uncertain. CDR1 and CDR2 (germline): SGHRS, YFSETQ. CDR3 length: 18 residues. Trimming stripped 4 bases from V and 4 bases from J, with 26 bases between. CDR3 nucleotides: TGCGCCAGCAGCGAGGAGTTAGCCCTGCGTTTTGGGCGCTATGGCTACACCTTC. Protein product: CASSEELALRFGRYGYTF.

The chain links TRBV5-1 to TRBJ1-2; 8 bases are a match to TRBD1. Germline CDR1 reads SGHRS; CDR2 reads YFSETQ. V shed 0 bases, J shed 5 bases, and the junction held 6 bases outside the gene matches. The CDR3 extends over 15 amino acids. The CDR3 sequence is CASSLAPGQAYGYTF. The CDR3 DNA reads TGCGCCAGCAGCTTGGCCCCGGGACAGGCTTATGGCTACACCTTC.